Each of the 22 T cell receptor beta chains below was sequenced from the same sample in a study of neurological immune-mediated disorders. From the 5' RACE reads, TCRdb called clonotypes with MiXCR, one entry per CDR3 protein. The profile covers 20,000 to 25,000 distinct CDR3 sequences, with over 9.5% appearing a single time and roughly 21% taken by the ten largest. The source material was PBMCs. Receptors were obtained from a woman aged 55-70 years with HTLV-1-associated myelopathy (HAM/TSP).

Only one count was recorded for this clonotype. This sequence joins TRBV4-1 and TRBJ2-5, with 8 nucleotides matching TRBD2. V lost 4 bases, J lost 11 bases, and 21 bases stayed unmatched. Germline V gene data show CDR1 as MGHRA and CDR2 as YSYEKL. The CDR3 runs to 17 residues. CDR3: CASSPGRRGDSYNEQYF. CDR3 coding DNA: TGCGCCAGCAGCCCCGGTCGGCGGGGGGACTCCTACAATGAGCAGTACTTC.

There are many counts of this clonotype. The rearrangement links TRBV6-1 to TRBJ1-2, with no clear D. The V end lost 5 bases, the J end lost 0 bases, and 10 bases lay between the germline ends. The CDR3 runs 14 residues. CDR1 is MNHNS and CDR2 is SASEGT in the germline V gene. The DNA of the CDR3 is TGTGCCAGCAGTACGTCCGGGGCTAACTATGGCTACACCTTC. Translation gives CASSTSGANYGYTF.

This clonotype showed up many times. V and J are TRBV6-1 and TRBJ1-6; D gene uncertain. Germline values: CDR1 MNHNS, CDR2 SASEGT. V lost 2 bases, J lost 12 bases, and 11 bases lay in between. This CDR3 comprises 13 residues. CDR3 nucleotides: TGTGCCAGCAGTGAAACCCATTTTCGACCCCTCCACTTT. This translates into CASSETHFRPLHF.

In this sample, this clonotype turned up many times. V and J are TRBV29-1 and TRBJ2-1, with D tentatively TRBD1 (5 bases). The CDR3 sequence is 12 residues long. Germline loops: CDR1 SQVTM, CDR2 ANQGSEA. V was shortened by 4 bases and J by 4 bases, with 8 bases between the two germline ends. The CDR3 coding sequence is TGCAGCGTTGTGCAGGGATACAATGAGCAGTTCTTC. This sequence encodes CSVVQGYNEQFF.

In this sample, this clonotype turned up many times. V usage is TRBV7-8 and J usage is TRBJ1-1, with D uncertain. V shed 5 bases and J shed 1 base, with 14 bases lying between them. Germline V gene sequence: CDR1 SGHVS, CDR2 FQNEAQ. This CDR3 region has 15 residues. The CDR3 protein is CASSPAGQTNTEAFF. The CDR3 coding sequence is TGTGCCAGCAGCCCCGCAGGCCAGACGAACACTGAAGCTTTCTTT.

This clonotype came up many times. The rearrangement uses TRBV6-6 and TRBJ2-4; TRBD2 might be the D (6 bases). CDR1 MNHNY and CDR2 SVGAGI come from the germline V gene (reference sequence). The CDR3 has 15 residues. Deletions cut 4 bases from V and 6 bases from J, with 16 bases between. CDR3 in amino acids: CASSLSREQLNIQYF. Here the CDR3 DNA reads TGTGCCAGCAGTTTGTCCCGGGAGCAGCTAAACATTCAGTACTTC.

Many counts were recorded for this clonotype. This chain joins TRBV30 and TRBJ2-7; TRBD2 is a possible D gene (6 bases). V lost 0 bases to trimming and J lost 5 bases, with 20 bases between them. Germline CDR1 GTSNPN, CDR2 SVGIG (reference sequence). CDR3 length: 16 amino acids. CDR3 amino acids: CAWSVGAGHPADEQYF. The CDR3 region has the DNA TGTGCCTGGAGTGTCGGCGCGGGGCACCCTGCGGACGAGCAGTACTTC.

There are many counts of this clonotype. The V and J genes are TRBV20-1 and TRBJ2-1; 12 nucleotides line up with TRBD2. After removal of 2 bases from V and 1 base from J, the junction contained 12 bases not matched to a gene. This CDR3 region has 19 residues. CDR1 DFQATT and CDR2 SNEGSKA come from the germline V gene (reference sequence). DNA of the CDR3: TGCAGTGCTAGACATGGACTAGCGGGGCCTCCCAAGTCCTACAATGAGCAGTTCTTC. Its protein is CSARHGLAGPPKSYNEQFF.

This clonotype is medium-sized within its sample. This chain uses TRBV20-1 with TRBJ2-1; tentatively, D is TRBD1 (6 bases). The CDR3 runs to 13 residues. Germline CDR1 and CDR2: DFQATT and SNEGSKA (reference sequence). The V end was cut by 6 bases, the J end by 3 bases, with 12 bases between. The CDR3 nucleotides read TGCAGTGCGGAGAGGGGGTTCTACAATGAGCAGTTCTTC. Protein sequence: CSAERGFYNEQFF.

This clonotype was recorded only once. The rearrangement joins TRBV20-1 to TRBJ2-1; TRBD2 aligns across 8 bases. After removal of 6 bases from V and 6 bases from J, the junction contained 4 bases not matched to a gene. The CDR3 runs 12 residues. Germline-derived CDR1 and CDR2 are DFQATT and SNEGSKA (reference sequence). The CDR3 reads CSAGGAANEQFF. The CDR3 nucleotides read TGCAGTGCCGGGGGGGCGGCCAATGAGCAGTTCTTC.

This clonotype was seen at least ten times. This chain links TRBV5-1 with TRBJ1-6; D perhaps matches TRBD1 (6 bases). The V and J ends lost 0 bases and 8 bases respectively, with 9 bases between them. Germline assignment: CDR1 SGHRS and CDR2 YFSETQ. CDR3 length: 14 amino acids. DNA of the CDR3: TGCGCCAGCAGCTTGGACAGGGACCATTCACCCCTCCACTTT. Amino acids: CASSLDRDHSPLHF.

In this sample, this clonotype turned up many times. This rearrangement joins TRBV6-1 to TRBJ2-3; the D is unclear. V was clipped by 6 bases and J by 0 bases, with 10 bases between them. Germline values: CDR1 MNHNS, CDR2 SASEGT. This CDR3 is 14 amino acids long. CDR3 DNA sequence: TGTGCCAGCAGAGCCCACCAAAGCACAGATACGCAGTATTTT. It specifies CASRAHQSTDTQYF.

This clonotype was seen at least ten times. The chain is built from TRBV7-8 and TRBJ2-7; the D gene is possibly TRBD1 (6 bases). The CDR3 has 12 amino acids. Trimming left V 4 bases short and J 4 bases short, with 8 bases between. Germline CDR1 is SGHVS and CDR2 is FQNEAQ. CDR3 bases: TGTGCCAGCAGCTCCCAGGGGTACGAGCAGTACTTC. Residues: CASSSQGYEQYF.

This clonotype was picked up many times. The rearrangement uses TRBV27 and TRBJ2-6, with D possibly TRBD1 on 6 matching bases. Germline V gene lookup returns CDR1 MNHEY and CDR2 SMNVEV (reference sequence). V dropped 5 bases and J dropped 1 base, with 9 bases sitting between them. The CDR3 runs to 15 residues. CDR3 bases: TGTGCCAGCAGTACTCAGGGGTCTGGGGCCAACGTCCTGACTTTC. It yields the protein CASSTQGSGANVLTF.

This clonotype has a count of ten or more. The V call is TRBV5-1, the J call TRBJ2-7; TRBD1 matches 10 bases. J gave up 5 bases and V 3 bases, and 5 bases lay outside the gene matches. This CDR3 is 14 amino acids long. Germline-derived CDR1 and CDR2 are SGHRS and YFSETQ. The DNA of the CDR3 is TGCGCCAGCAGCTCAGGGACAGGGGCCCACGAGCAGTACTTC. It specifies CASSSGTGAHEQYF.

V gene TRBV2 combines with J gene TRBJ1-2, with unresolved D. Trimming left V 5 bases short and J 2 bases short, with 6 bases between. CDR3 length equals 12 residues. Looked up from germline, CDR1 is SNHLY and CDR2 is FYNNEI. CDR3 amino acids: CASSPENYGYTF. Written as DNA, the CDR3 is TGTGCCAGCAGTCCGGAGAACTATGGCTACACCTTC.

This clonotype appeared many times. The V call is TRBV5-1, the J call TRBJ1-5; 9 positions agree with TRBD1. Trimming cost V 4 bases and J 7 bases; bases outside gene matches: 9. This CDR3 region has 15 residues. Per germline, CDR1 SGHRS and CDR2 YFSETQ. CDR3 nucleotide sequence: TGCGCCAGCAGCAGGGGGACAGGGTCGGACCAGCCCCAGCATTTT. Residues: CASSRGTGSDQPQHF.

This clonotype was counted at least ten times. The genes are TRBV4-2 and TRBJ2-1, with TRBD1 matching over 7 bases. The CDR3 is made up of 16 amino acids. The ends lost 4 bases at V and 6 bases at J; junction bases unmatched: 12. Germline V gene data show CDR1 as LGHNA and CDR2 as YNFKEQ. CDR3 sequence (DNA): TGTGCCAGCAGCCCAACGTTTTACAGACAGGGCAATGAGCAGTTCTTC. This sequence encodes CASSPTFYRQGNEQFF.

This clonotype was counted many times. This chain connects TRBV6-1 to TRBJ2-3; no clear D. CDR3 length equals 14 residues. CDR1 MNHNS and CDR2 SASEGT come from the germline V gene. The V gene lost 5 bases and the J gene lost 6 bases, with 15 bases spanning the gap. The chain's CDR3 is CASSTGLGSDTQYF. CDR3 DNA: TGTGCCAGCAGTACTGGGTTGGGTTCGGATACGCAGTATTTT.

Ten or more counts support this clonotype. The chain employs TRBV7-9 and TRBJ2-5; 10 positions match TRBD1. CDR3 size: 16 residues. Germline V CDR1 and CDR2: SEHNR, FQNEAQ (reference sequence). The V and J ends lost 5 bases and 5 bases, in that order; junction bases with no gene match: 11. CDR3 amino acids: CASSHSDRGDSETQYF. The CDR3 DNA follows: TGTGCCAGCAGCCACTCGGACAGGGGGGATAGCGAGACCCAGTACTTC.

This clonotype was recorded at least ten times. J is TRBJ1-1 and V is TRBV20-1; D call uncertain. The germline V and J ends were trimmed by 5 bases and 1 base, with 11 bases remaining between them. The CDR3 has 13 amino acids. Germline CDR1 DFQATT, CDR2 SNEGSKA (reference sequence). The CDR3: CSAQSAGNTEAFF. The CDR3, as DNA: TGCAGTGCTCAGAGCGCCGGGAACACTGAAGCTTTCTTT.

The table lists this clonotype with many counts. The rearrangement uses TRBV12-3 or TRBV12-4 and TRBJ2-5; weak D call: TRBD2 (6 bases). Trimming took off 3 bases at V and 2 bases at J, with 10 bases between the two ends. The CDR3 has 14 amino acids. As DNA, the CDR3 is TGTGCCAGCAGTTTCACGCGGGGTCAAGAGACCCAGTACTTC. Its translation is CASSFTRGQETQYF.